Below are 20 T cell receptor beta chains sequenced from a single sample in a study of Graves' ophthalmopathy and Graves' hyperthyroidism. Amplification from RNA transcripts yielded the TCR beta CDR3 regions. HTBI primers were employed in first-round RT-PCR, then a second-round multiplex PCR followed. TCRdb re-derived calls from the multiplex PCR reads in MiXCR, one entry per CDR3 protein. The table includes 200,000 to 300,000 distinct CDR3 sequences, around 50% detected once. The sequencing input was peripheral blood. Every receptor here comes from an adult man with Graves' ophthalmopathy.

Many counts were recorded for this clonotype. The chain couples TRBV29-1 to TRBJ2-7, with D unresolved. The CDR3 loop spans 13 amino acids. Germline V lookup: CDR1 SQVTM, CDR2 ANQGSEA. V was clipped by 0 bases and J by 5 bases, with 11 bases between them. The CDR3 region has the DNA TGCAGCGTTGAAGAGCGCAGTGGGGACGAGCAGTACTTC. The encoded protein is CSVEERSGDEQYF.

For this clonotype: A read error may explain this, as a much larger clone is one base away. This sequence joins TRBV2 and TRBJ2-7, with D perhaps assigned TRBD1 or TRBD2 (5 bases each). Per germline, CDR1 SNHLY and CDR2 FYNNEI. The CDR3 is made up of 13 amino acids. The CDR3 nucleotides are TGTGCCAGCGGTTTAGAGAGGGGCTACGAGCGGTACTTC. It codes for CASGLERGYERYF.

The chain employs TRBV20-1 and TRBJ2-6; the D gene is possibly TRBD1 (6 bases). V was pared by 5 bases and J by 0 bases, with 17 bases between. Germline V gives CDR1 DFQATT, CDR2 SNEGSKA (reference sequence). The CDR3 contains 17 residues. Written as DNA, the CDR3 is TGCAGTGCTCCCAACACCAGGGGAAACTCTGGGGCCAACGTCCTGACTTTC. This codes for CSAPNTRGNSGANVLTF.

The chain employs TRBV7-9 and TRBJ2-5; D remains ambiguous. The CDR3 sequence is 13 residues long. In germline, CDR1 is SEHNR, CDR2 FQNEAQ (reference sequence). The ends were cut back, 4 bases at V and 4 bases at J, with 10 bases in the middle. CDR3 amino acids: CASSYERVETQYF. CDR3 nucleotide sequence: TGTGCCAGCAGCTACGAACGGGTAGAGACCCAGTACTTC.

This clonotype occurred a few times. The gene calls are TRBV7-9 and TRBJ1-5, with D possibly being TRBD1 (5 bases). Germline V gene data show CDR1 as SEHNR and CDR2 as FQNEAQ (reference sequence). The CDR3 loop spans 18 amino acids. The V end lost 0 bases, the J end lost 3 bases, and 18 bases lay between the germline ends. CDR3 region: CASSLARSLGANNQPQHF. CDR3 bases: TGTGCCAGCAGCTTAGCAAGAAGTCTCGGGGCGAACAATCAGCCCCAGCATTTT. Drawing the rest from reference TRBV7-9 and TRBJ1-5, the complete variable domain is DTGVSQNPRHKITKRGQNVTFRCDPISEHNRLYWYRQTLGQGPEFLTYFQNEAQLEKSRLLSDRFSAERPKGSFSTLEIQRTEQGDSAMYLCASSLARSLGANNQPQHFGDGTRLSIL.

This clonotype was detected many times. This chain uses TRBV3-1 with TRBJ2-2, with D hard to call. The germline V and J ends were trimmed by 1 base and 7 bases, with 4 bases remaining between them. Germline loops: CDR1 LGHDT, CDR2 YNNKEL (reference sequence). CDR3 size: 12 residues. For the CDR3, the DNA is TGTGCCAGCAGCCAAGGTCGCGGGGAGCTGTTTTTT. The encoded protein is CASSQGRGELFF.

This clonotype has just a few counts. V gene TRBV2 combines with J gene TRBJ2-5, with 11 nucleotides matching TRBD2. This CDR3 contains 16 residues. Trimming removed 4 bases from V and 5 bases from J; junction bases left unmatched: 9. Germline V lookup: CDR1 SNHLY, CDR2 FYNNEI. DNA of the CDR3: TGTGCCAGCAGTGTCGCTAGCGGGGGGACCCAGGAGACCCAGTACTTC. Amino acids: CASSVASGGTQETQYF.

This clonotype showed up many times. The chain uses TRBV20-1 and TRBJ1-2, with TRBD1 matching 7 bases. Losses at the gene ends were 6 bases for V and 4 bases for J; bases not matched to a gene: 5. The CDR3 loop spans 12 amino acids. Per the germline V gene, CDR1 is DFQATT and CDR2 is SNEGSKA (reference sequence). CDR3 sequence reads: CSAPDRAYGYTF. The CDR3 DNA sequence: TGCAGTGCCCCCGACAGGGCCTATGGCTACACCTTC.

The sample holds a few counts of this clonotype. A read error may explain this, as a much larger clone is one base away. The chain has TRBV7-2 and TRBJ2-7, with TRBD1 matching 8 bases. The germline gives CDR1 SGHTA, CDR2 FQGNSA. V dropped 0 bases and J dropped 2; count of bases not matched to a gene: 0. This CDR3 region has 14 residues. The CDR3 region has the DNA TGTGCCAGCAGCTTAGCGGGACAGGCCTACGAGCAGTACTTC. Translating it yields CASSLAGQAYEQYF.

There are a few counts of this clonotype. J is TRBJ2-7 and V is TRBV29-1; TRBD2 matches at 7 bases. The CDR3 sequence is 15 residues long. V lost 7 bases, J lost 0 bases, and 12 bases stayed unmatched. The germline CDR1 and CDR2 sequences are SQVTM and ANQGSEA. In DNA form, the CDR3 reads TGCAGCGCATTCGGGGGGACTGACGACTCCTACGAGCAGTACTTC. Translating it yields CSAFGGTDDSYEQYF.

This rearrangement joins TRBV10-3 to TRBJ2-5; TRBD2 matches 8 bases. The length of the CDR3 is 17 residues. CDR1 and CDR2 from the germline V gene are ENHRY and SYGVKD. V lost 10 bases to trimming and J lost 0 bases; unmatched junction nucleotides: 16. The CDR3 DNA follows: TGTGCCAGCACCCAAGGGGTCGGGGGGGCCTACCAAGAGACCCAGTACTTC. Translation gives CASTQGVGGAYQETQYF.

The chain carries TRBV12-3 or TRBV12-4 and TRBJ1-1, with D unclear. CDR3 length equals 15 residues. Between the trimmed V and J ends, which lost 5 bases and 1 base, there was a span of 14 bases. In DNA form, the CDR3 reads TGTGCCAGCAGTCCACCGCGAGGGAGGAACACTGAAGCTTTCTTT. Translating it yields CASSPPRGRNTEAFF.

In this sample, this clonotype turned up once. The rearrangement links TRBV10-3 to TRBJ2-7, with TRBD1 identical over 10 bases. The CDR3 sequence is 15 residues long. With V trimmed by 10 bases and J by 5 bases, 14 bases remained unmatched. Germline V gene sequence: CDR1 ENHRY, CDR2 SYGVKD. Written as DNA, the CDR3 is TGTGCCAGCAGGACCTTGGACAGGGGGATAAACGAGCAGTACTTC. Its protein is CASRTLDRGINEQYF.

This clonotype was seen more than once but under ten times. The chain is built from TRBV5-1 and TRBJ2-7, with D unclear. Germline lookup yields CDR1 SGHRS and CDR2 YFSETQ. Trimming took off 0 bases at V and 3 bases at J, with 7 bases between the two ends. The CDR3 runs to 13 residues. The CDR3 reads CASSLATYYEQYF. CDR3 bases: TGCGCCAGCAGCTTGGCCACCTACTACGAGCAGTACTTC.

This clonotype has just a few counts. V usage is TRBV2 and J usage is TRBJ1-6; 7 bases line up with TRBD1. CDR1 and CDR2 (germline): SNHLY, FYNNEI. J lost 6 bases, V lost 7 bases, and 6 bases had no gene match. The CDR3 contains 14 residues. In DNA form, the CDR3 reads TGTGCCAGCACCGGGACAGTGTTTAATTCACCCCTCCACTTT. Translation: CASTGTVFNSPLHF.

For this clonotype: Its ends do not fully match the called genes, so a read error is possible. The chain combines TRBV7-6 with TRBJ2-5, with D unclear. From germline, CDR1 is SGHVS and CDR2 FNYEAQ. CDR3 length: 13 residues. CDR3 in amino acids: CASSLEAGETQCF. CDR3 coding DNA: TGTGCCAGCAGCTTAGAGGCCGGAGAGACCCAGTGCTTC.

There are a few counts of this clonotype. The CDR3 here is CASSLGTPFQYF. CDR3 DNA: TGTGCCAGCAGCTTAGGGACCCCTTTCCAGTACTTC. The chain couples TRBV7-9 to TRBJ2-5, with no clear D. Trimming pared 1 base from V and 10 bases from J, leaving 10 bases between. The CDR3 runs to 12 residues. Germline-derived CDR1 and CDR2 are SEHNR and FQNEAQ (reference sequence).

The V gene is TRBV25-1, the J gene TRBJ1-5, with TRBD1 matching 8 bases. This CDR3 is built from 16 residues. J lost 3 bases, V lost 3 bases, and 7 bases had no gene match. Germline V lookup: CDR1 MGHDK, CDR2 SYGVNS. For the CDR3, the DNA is TGTGCCAGCAGTGAGGCCGGGACAGGTTCCAATCAGCCCCAGCATTTT. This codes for CASSEAGTGSNQPQHF.

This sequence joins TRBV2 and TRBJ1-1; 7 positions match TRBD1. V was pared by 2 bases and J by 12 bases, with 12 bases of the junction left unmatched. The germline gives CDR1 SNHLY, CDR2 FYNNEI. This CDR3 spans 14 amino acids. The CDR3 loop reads CASSENRGSRRPFF. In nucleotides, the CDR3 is TGTGCCAGCAGTGAAAACAGGGGCAGTAGGAGGCCTTTCTTT.

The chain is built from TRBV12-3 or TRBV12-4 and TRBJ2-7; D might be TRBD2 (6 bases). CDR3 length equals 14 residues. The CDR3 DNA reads TGTGCTAGTGGGCCGTCCGGGAGAACCTACGAGCAGTACTTC. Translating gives CASGPSGRTYEQYF.